One and the same sample provided the 9 T cell receptor beta chains below, sequenced in a study of CD4+ T cells in melanoma. Assay: immunoSEQ multiplex PCR; the TCRdb copy retains only in-frame clones and omits some. The sample comprises about 14,000 clones, about 83% of which are singletons, and roughly 15% rests with the top ten. Input material: cells from a culture (not recorded whether cultured in vitro). The receptor source for this set is a human donor with melanoma.

The chain combines TRBV5-4 with TRBJ2-5; D is possibly TRBD1 (6 bases). This CDR3 is built from 15 residues. V dropped 4 bases and J dropped 9 bases, with 22 bases sitting between them. From germline, CDR1 is SGHNT and CDR2 YYREEE (reference sequence). CDR3 nucleotide sequence: TGTGCCAGCAGCCCCGCGGACAGCCTCAATGGGGCCCAGTACTTC. The encoded protein is CASSPADSLNGAQYF.

The chain joins TRBV4-2 to TRBJ1-5; D call uncertain. Germline-derived CDR1 and CDR2 are LGHNA and YNFKEQ. V was shortened by 0 bases and J by 9 bases, with 9 bases between the two germline ends. The CDR3 contains 13 residues. Written as DNA, the CDR3 is TGTGCCAGCAGCCAAGATCCGGGAGCGCCCCAGCATTTT. As protein: CASSQDPGAPQHF.

The chain couples TRBV7-3 to TRBJ2-3; D uncertain. This CDR3 contains 14 residues. The germline gives CDR1 SGHTA, CDR2 FQGTGA. V was clipped by 2 bases and J by 2 bases, with 8 bases between them. The CDR3 loop is CASSLGAFTDTQYF. The CDR3 DNA is TGTGCCAGCAGCTTAGGAGCCTTCACAGATACGCAGTATTTT.

The table lists this clone with a count of one. This chain joins TRBV6-6 and TRBJ2-1; 9 bases are shared with TRBD1. Germline lookup yields CDR1 MNHNY and CDR2 SVGAGI (reference sequence). The ends lost 6 bases at V and 8 bases at J; junction bases unmatched: 5. This CDR3 spans 13 amino acids. The CDR3 loop is CASRGDRDYEQFF. The CDR3 nucleotides are TGTGCCAGCAGGGGGGACAGGGACTATGAGCAGTTCTTC.

The chain couples TRBV27 to TRBJ2-7; a possible D gene is TRBD2 (5 bases). V lost 8 bases and J lost 2, with 13 bases in between. Germline CDR1 and CDR2: MNHEY and SMNVEV (reference sequence). The CDR3 has 13 residues. The CDR3 protein is CASRRVFTYEQYF. The CDR3 DNA follows: TGTGCCAGCCGGCGGGTTTTCACCTACGAGCAGTACTTC.

V and J are TRBV4-2 and TRBJ2-7, with 11 bases aligning to TRBD2. Trimming removed 5 bases from V and 0 bases from J; junction bases left unmatched: 3. Per the germline V gene, CDR1 is LGHNA and CDR2 is YNFKEQ. This CDR3 region has 15 residues. For the CDR3, the DNA is TGTGCCAGCAGCGAAACTAGCGGGGGCTCCTACGAGCAGTACTTC. Translated: CASSETSGGSYEQYF.

The chain uses TRBV7-9 and TRBJ1-5; 8 bases fit TRBD1. Germline V gene lookup returns CDR1 SEHNR and CDR2 FQNEAQ (reference sequence). V lost 5 bases to trimming and J lost 2 bases; unmatched junction nucleotides: 8. The CDR3 loop spans 16 amino acids. CDR3 in DNA: TGTGCCAGCAGCAGAAGTCAGGGGGCAGGCAATCAGCCCCAGCATTTT. This sequence encodes CASSRSQGAGNQPQHF.

The chain employs TRBV6-5 and TRBJ1-2; possibly TRBD1 for D (5 bases). Germline V CDR1 and CDR2: MNHEY, SVGAGI. The CDR3 sequence is 13 residues long. V shed 3 bases and J shed 3 bases, with 8 bases lying between them. CDR3 nucleotides: TGTGCCAGCAGTTATCAGGGTGACTATGGCTACACCTTC. Translation: CASSYQGDYGYTF.

The chain joins TRBV7-2 to TRBJ1-1, with 7 bases lining up with TRBD1. Per germline, CDR1 SGHTA and CDR2 FQGNSA. CDR3 length: 13 residues. V was clipped by 8 bases and J by 1 base; unmatched bases: 4. The CDR3 nucleotides read TGTGCCAGCTGTCGGGACAGGAACACTGAAGCTTTCTTT. This gives the protein CASCRDRNTEAFF.